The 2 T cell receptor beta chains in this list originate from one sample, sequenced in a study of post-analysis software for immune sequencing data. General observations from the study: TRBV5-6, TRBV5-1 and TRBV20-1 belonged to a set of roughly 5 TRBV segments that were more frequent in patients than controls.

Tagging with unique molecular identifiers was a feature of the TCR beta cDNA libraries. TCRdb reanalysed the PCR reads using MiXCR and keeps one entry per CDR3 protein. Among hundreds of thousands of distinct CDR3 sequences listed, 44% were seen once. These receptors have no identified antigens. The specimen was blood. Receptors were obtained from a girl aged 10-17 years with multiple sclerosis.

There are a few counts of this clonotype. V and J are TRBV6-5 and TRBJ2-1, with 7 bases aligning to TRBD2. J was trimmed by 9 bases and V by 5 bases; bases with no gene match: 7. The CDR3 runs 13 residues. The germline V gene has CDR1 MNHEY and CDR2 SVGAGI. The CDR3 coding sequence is TGTGCCAGCAGTCCCCGTGGGGGGGGTGAGCAGTTCTTC. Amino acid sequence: CASSPRGGGEQFF.

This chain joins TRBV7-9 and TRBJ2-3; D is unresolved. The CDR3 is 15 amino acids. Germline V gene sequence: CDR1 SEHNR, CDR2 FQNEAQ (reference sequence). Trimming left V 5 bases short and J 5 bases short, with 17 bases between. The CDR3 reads CASSAREVPLDTQYF. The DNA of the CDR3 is TGTGCCAGCAGCGCCCGAGAGGTCCCACTAGATACGCAGTATTTT.